This T cell receptor (beta chain) was identified during a study of regulatory T cells in long-lasting Graves disease. Sequencing libraries for TCR beta were prepared with iRepertoire HTBI primers and Arm-PCR of CDR3 regions. Each CDR3 protein is one row after TCRdb ran MiXCR on the multiplex PCR reads. This table holds under 250,000 distinct CDR3 sequences, 20% to 25% found once. This clonotype has at least ten counts. The antigen remains undetermined. General study findings and limits: Tissue studied was limited to peripheral blood, excluding thyroid tissue.

V shed 6 bases and J shed 6 bases, with 21 bases lying between them. The CDR3 totals 16 residues. CDR1 is WSHSY, CDR2 SAAADI, per germline. The time point is: newly diagnosed GD, antithyroid drugs for less than 3 months. TCR sequences were obtained from RNA taken from PBMCs. Graves' disease diagnosis followed American Thyroid Association guidelines. This TCR derives from a female donor with Graves disease. This chain connects TRBV10-2 to TRBJ2-1; possibly TRBD2 for D (6 bases). The sequencing used peripheral blood mononuclear cells (PBMCs), collected at new diagnosis, from a patient treated with antithyroid drugs. This CDR3 is CASSDQTRLRLNEQFF. As DNA, the CDR3 is TGCGCCAGCAGCGACCAGACTAGACTTCGCCTCAATGAGCAGTTCTTC.